What follows are 21 T cell receptor beta chains derived from one specimen sequenced in a study of post-analysis software for immune sequencing data. Whole-study findings and limits: Included in a set of 5 or 6 TRBV segments more frequent in patients than controls were TRBV5-6, TRBV5-1 and TRBV20-1.

For these receptors, no antigen is known. Tagging with unique molecular identifiers was a feature of the TCR beta cDNA libraries. In TCRdb, the PCR reads were re-called with MiXCR into one record per CDR3 protein. The sample contains about 770,000 distinct CDR3 sequences, roughly 46% of which appear only once. The specimen was blood. Every receptor here comes from a girl under 18 with multiple sclerosis.

CDR3 sequence (DNA): TGTGCCAGCAGCCCGAGGAGACAGCTCTACGAGCAGTACTTC. This gives the protein CASSPRRQLYEQYF. The chain uses TRBV3-1 and TRBJ2-7, with D possibly being TRBD1 (5 bases). Per the germline V gene, CDR1 is LGHDT and CDR2 is YNNKEL (reference sequence). This CDR3 has 14 residues. The V gene lost 4 bases and the J gene lost 3 bases, with 13 bases spanning the gap.

As for this clonotype: The junction differs from germline at one of its ends, possibly a read error. The chain is built from TRBV6-1 and TRBJ2-1; 8 bases align to TRBD2. The CDR3 length is 20 residues. Germline V lookup: CDR1 MNHNS, CDR2 SASEGT. CDR3 sequence (DNA): TGTGCCAGCAGTGGGGCGATAGGACTAGCCGTTAGGAATCTCTACAATGAGCACTTCTTC. It yields the protein CASSGAIGLAVRNLYNEHFF.

This chain connects TRBV2 to TRBJ1-1; no definite D call. The germline V gene has CDR1 SNHLY and CDR2 FYNNEI. Trimming stripped 7 bases from V and 2 bases from J, with 8 bases between. The length of the CDR3 is 12 residues. Here the CDR3 DNA reads TGTGCCAGCACCAACCCCAACACTGAAGCTTTCTTT. This translates into CASTNPNTEAFF.

This clonotype was seen once. This rearrangement joins TRBV20-1 to TRBJ2-1, with D possibly TRBD1 on 6 matching bases. V lost 5 bases and J lost 0, with 11 bases in between. The germline CDR1 and CDR2 sequences are DFQATT and SNEGSKA (reference sequence). The CDR3 sequence is 14 residues long. The CDR3 loop is CSALDRYSYNEQFF. CDR3 DNA: TGCAGTGCTCTTGACAGGTACTCCTACAATGAGCAGTTCTTC.

This chain joins TRBV30 and TRBJ2-7, with 7 nucleotides matching TRBD2. The CDR3 is 13 amino acids. CDR1 GTSNPN and CDR2 SVGIG come from the germline V gene (reference sequence). Trimming at V came to 4 bases and at J to 3 bases, leaving 6 bases not matched to a gene. The CDR3 DNA sequence: TGTGCCTGGACGACGGGGGGATTCTACGAGCAGTACTTC. Translated, it gives CAWTTGGFYEQYF.

This rearrangement joins TRBV18 to TRBJ2-5; D is unclear. The end of the DNA aligns better with TRBJ2-7, so the J call may be wrong. Germline assignment: CDR1 KGHSH and CDR2 LQKENI. The CDR3 loop spans 13 amino acids. As DNA, the CDR3 is TGTGCCAGCTCAGCGAGAGAAGCCTACGAGCAGTACTTC. It codes for CASSAREAYEQYF.

The chain joins TRBV27 to TRBJ2-5, with TRBD1 identical over 9 bases. V lost 3 bases and J lost 4; bases outside the gene matches: 6. The CDR3 is made up of 15 amino acids. Germline CDR1 is MNHEY and CDR2 is SMNVEV (reference sequence). The CDR3 DNA reads as TGTGCCAGCAGTTTCACCGGGACAGGGCGAGAGACCCAGTACTTC. The encoded protein is CASSFTGTGRETQYF.

The chain links TRBV20-1 to TRBJ2-7; D possibly corresponds to TRBD2 (6 bases). Germline CDR1 and CDR2: DFQATT and SNEGSKA (reference sequence). The V end lost 3 bases, the J end lost 5 bases, and 20 bases lay between the germline ends. The CDR3 sequence is 15 residues long. The CDR3, as DNA: TGCAGTGCTAGCCCCGAGACTAGTCTCCCCCACGAGCAGTACTTC. Its translation is CSASPETSLPHEQYF.

This clonotype came up a few times. The chain has TRBV4-1 and TRBJ2-1, with 9 bases identical to TRBD2. The CDR3 contains 20 residues. Germline V gene data show CDR1 as MGHRA and CDR2 as YSYEKL. J gave up 3 bases and V 2 bases, and 17 bases lay outside the gene matches. The chain's CDR3 is CASSQSDGWTAGGFYNEQFF. The DNA for the CDR3 is TGCGCCAGCAGCCAATCCGATGGTTGGACGGCGGGAGGGTTCTACAATGAGCAGTTCTTC.

The chain combines TRBV7-9 with TRBJ2-3, with 7 bases lining up with TRBD2. Germline CDR1 SEHNR, CDR2 FQNEAQ (reference sequence). This CDR3 contains 15 residues. V gave up 5 bases and J gave up 1 base; unmatched junction bases: 6. The CDR3 nucleotides are TGTGCCAGCAGCCCTAGAGCGGGGCGCACAGATACGCAGTATTTT. This sequence encodes CASSPRAGRTDTQYF.

The CDR3 protein is CATDNGLDQETQYF. The CDR3 coding sequence is TGTGCCACCGATAACGGACTAGATCAAGAGACCCAGTACTTC. V gene TRBV12-3 or TRBV12-4 combines with J gene TRBJ2-5; 7 bases map to TRBD2. The V and J ends lost 10 bases and 2 bases, in that order; junction bases with no gene match: 10. There are 14 residues in the CDR3.

This sequence joins TRBV29-1 and TRBJ1-2, with D possibly being TRBD1 (6 bases). Germline V gives CDR1 SQVTM, CDR2 ANQGSEA. V was cut by 4 bases and J by 8 bases, with 14 bases left in between. The CDR3 covers 12 residues. Written as DNA, the CDR3 is TGCAGCGTTGGAGGGGGAGCTTACGGCTACACCTTC. The encoded protein is CSVGGGAYGYTF.

The chain recombines TRBV12-3 or TRBV12-4 with TRBJ2-7; D is perhaps TRBD1 (5 bases). The V and J ends lost 6 bases and 5 bases respectively, with 17 bases between them. The CDR3 spans 14 residues. DNA for the CDR3: TGTGCCAGCAGCTCCACTTCGACAGAGGACGAGCAGTACTTC. Its protein product is CASSSTSTEDEQYF.

V is TRBV7-3 and J is TRBJ2-1; D gene ambiguous. The germline V and J ends were trimmed by 4 bases and 9 bases, with 13 bases remaining between them. The CDR3 has 13 amino acids. Germline values: CDR1 SGHTA, CDR2 FQGTGA. DNA of the CDR3: TGTGCCAGCAGCTCAGAAGCCATCGGTGAGCAGTTCTTC. This translates into CASSSEAIGEQFF. Full variable domain (outside the CDR3, taken from reference TRBV7-3 and TRBJ2-1): GAGVSQTPSNKVTEKGKYVELRCDPISGHTALYWYRQSLGQGPEFLIYFQGTGAADDSGLPNDRFFAVRPEGSVSTLKIQRTERGDSAVYLCASSSEAIGEQFFGPGTRLTVL.

This clonotype has a handful of counts. V gene TRBV28 combines with J gene TRBJ2-7; 7 bases are shared with TRBD1. Germline CDR1 reads MDHEN; CDR2 reads SYDVKM. V was clipped by 5 bases and J by 3 bases; unmatched bases: 13. CDR3 length: 16 amino acids. The CDR3 is CASSAPDRLLGYEQYF. CDR3 nucleotide sequence: TGTGCCAGCAGTGCCCCGGACAGGCTATTGGGCTACGAGCAGTACTTC.

This clonotype has a handful of counts. The chain employs TRBV20-1 and TRBJ2-3; 10 bases map to TRBD1. The CDR3 is 20 amino acids. CDR1 DFQATT and CDR2 SNEGSKA come from the germline V gene (reference sequence). As DNA, the CDR3 is TGCAGGGCGCTTCTCCTCCCCGGGACAGGGGACCCCTACCGCACAGATACGCAGTATTTT. This codes for CRALLLPGTGDPYRTDTQYF.

The chain combines TRBV15 with TRBJ2-3; a weak D match, TRBD2 (5 bases). Deletions cut 5 bases from V and 3 bases from J, with 15 bases between. Germline CDR1 is LNHNV and CDR2 is YYDKDF (reference sequence). This CDR3 spans 15 amino acids. The CDR3 region has the DNA TGTGCCACCAGCGCAGCGGTCTCCCCGACAGATACGCAGTATTTT. As protein: CATSAAVSPTDTQYF. Full variable domain (missing parts from reference TRBV15 and TRBJ2-3): DAMVIQNPRYQVTQFGKPVTLSCSQTLNHNVMYWYQQKSSQAPKLLFHYYDKDFNNEADTPDNFQSRRPNTSFCFLDIRSPGLGDTAMYLCATSAAVSPTDTQYFGPGTRLTVL.

The genes are TRBV27 and TRBJ1-5, with D uncertain. CDR3 length equals 13 residues. The ends were cut back, 6 bases at V and 7 bases at J, with 13 bases in the middle. From germline, CDR1 is MNHEY and CDR2 SMNVEV (reference sequence). The CDR3 is CASRLMGYQPQHF. In DNA form, the CDR3 reads TGTGCCAGCAGGTTGATGGGGTACCAGCCCCAGCATTTT.

The chain is built from TRBV5-1 and TRBJ1-5; TRBD1 might be the D (6 bases). Trimming removed 4 bases from V and 2 bases from J, with 13 bases in between. CDR3 length: 15 amino acids. From germline, CDR1 is SGHRS and CDR2 YFSETQ. Here the CDR3 DNA reads TGCGCCAGCAGCCCATCAGGGGCCCGCAATCAGCCCCAGCATTTT. The encoded protein is CASSPSGARNQPQHF.

The chain has TRBV7-6 and TRBJ2-1; 11 nucleotides align to TRBD2. The CDR3 extends over 16 amino acids. V was clipped by 2 bases and J by 6 bases; unmatched bases: 6. Looked up from germline, CDR1 is SGHVS and CDR2 is FNYEAQ. The CDR3 bases are TGTGCCAGCAGCTTATTAGCGGGAGGGACGGGCAATGAGCAGTTCTTC. This translates into CASSLLAGGTGNEQFF.

The chain uses TRBV28 and TRBJ2-5; 9 bases map to TRBD1. J gave up 4 bases and V 6 bases, and 9 bases lay outside the gene matches. CDR3 length equals 15 residues. The germline V gene has CDR1 MDHEN and CDR2 SYDVKM. CDR3 sequence (DNA): TGTGCCAGCAGGCCAGGGGGACAGGGAAGAGAGACCCAGTACTTC. It encodes CASRPGGQGRETQYF.